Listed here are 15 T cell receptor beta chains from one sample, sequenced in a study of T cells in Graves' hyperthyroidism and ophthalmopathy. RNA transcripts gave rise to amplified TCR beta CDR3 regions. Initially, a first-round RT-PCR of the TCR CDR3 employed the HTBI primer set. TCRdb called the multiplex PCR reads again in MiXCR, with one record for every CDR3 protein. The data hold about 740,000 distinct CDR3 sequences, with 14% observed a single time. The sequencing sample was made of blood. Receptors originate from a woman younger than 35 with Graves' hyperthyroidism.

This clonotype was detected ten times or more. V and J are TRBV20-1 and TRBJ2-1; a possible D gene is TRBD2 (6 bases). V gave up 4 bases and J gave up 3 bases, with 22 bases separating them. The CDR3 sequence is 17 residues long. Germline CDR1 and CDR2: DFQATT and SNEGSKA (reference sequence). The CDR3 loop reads CSATPVRPGADYNEQFF. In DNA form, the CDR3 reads TGCAGTGCTACCCCAGTCCGTCCGGGAGCCGACTACAATGAGCAGTTCTTC.

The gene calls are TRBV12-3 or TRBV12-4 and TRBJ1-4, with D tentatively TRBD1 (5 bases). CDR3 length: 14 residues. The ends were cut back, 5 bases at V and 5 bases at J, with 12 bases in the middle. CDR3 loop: CASSTGTGNEKLFF. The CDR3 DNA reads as TGTGCCAGCAGTACCGGGACGGGGAATGAAAAACTGTTTTTT.

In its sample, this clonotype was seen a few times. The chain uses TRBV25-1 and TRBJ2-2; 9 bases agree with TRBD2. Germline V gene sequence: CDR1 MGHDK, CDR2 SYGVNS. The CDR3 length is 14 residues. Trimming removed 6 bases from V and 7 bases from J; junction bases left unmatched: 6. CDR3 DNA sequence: TGTGCCAGCAGGGTAGCGGGAGCGGTCGGGGAGCTGTTTTTT. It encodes CASRVAGAVGELFF. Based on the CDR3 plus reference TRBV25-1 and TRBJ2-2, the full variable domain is EADIYQTPRYLVIGTGKKITLECSQTMGHDKMYWYQQDPGMELHLIHYSYGVNSTEKGDLSSESTVSRIRTEHFPLTLESARPSHTSQYLCASRVAGAVGELFFGEGSRLTVL.

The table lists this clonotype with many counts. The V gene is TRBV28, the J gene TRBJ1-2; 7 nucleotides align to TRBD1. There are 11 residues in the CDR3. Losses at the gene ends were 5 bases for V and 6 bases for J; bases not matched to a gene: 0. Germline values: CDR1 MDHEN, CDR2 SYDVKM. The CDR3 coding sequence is TGTGCCAGCAGTACAGGGGATGGCTACACCTTC. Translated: CASSTGDGYTF.

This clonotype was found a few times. For the CDR3, the DNA is TGTGCCAGTAGTATCAGACAGGTTGAGAACACCGGGGAGCTGTTTTTT. This gives the protein CASSIRQVENTGELFF. V is TRBV19 and J is TRBJ2-2; D perhaps matches TRBD1 (6 bases). The CDR3 has 16 residues. The V end lost 3 bases, the J end lost 1 base, and 12 bases lay between the germline ends. In germline, CDR1 is LNHDA, CDR2 SQIVND (reference sequence).

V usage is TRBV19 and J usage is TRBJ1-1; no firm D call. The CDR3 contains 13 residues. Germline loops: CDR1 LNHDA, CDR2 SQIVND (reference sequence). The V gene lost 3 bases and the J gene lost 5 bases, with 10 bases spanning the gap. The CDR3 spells CASSISVRTEAFF. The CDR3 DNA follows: TGTGCCAGTAGTATCTCCGTTCGTACTGAAGCTTTCTTT.

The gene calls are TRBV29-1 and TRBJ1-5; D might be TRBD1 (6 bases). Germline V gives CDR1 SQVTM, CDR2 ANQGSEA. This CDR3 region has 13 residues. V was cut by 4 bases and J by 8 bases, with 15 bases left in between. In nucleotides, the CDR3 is TGCAGCGTTGGGGGGGGGCGGGGGGAGCCCCAGCATTTT. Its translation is CSVGGGRGEPQHF.

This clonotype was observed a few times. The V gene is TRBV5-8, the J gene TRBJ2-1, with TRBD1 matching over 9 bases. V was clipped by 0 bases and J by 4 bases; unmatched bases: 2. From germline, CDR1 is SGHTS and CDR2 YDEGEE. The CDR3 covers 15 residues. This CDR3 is CASSLEDRGYNEQFF. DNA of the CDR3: TGTGCCAGCAGCTTGGAGGACAGGGGATACAATGAGCAGTTCTTC.

The CDR3 is CASSYHSAGRETQYF. The CDR3 region has the DNA TGTGCCAGCAGTTATCACTCGGCCGGACGGGAGACCCAGTACTTC. The V call is TRBV6-2 or TRBV6-3, the J call TRBJ2-5; D ambiguous. Deletions cut 3 bases from V and 5 bases from J, with 16 bases between. This CDR3 comprises 15 residues. Looked up from germline, CDR1 is MNHEY and CDR2 is SVGEGT.

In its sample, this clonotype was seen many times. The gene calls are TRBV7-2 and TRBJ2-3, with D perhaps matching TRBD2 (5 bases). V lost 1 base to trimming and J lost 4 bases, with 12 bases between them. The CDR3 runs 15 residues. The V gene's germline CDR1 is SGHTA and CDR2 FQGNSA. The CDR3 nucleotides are TGTGCCAGCAGCTTAGAATCGGGATGGGCAGATACGCAGTATTTT. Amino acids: CASSLESGWADTQYF.

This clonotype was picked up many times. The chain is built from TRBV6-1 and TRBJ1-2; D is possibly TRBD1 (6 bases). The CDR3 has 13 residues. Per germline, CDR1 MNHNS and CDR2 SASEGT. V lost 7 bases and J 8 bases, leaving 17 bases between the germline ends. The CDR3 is CASNRAGASGYTF. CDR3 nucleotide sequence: TGTGCCAGCAATCGAGCGGGGGCGAGCGGCTACACCTTC.

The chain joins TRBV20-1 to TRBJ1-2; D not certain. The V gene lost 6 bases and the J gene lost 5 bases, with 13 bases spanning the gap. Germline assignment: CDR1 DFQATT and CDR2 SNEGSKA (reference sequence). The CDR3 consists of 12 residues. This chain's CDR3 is CSALPGIYGYTF. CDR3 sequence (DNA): TGCAGTGCCCTGCCAGGAATATATGGCTACACCTTC.

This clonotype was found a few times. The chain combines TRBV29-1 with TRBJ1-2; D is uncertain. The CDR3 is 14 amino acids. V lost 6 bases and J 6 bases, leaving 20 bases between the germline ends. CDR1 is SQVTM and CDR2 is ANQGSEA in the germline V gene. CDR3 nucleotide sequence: TGCAGCGTGATCCCCTCCCCCATCTTTAATGGCTACACCTTC. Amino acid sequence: CSVIPSPIFNGYTF. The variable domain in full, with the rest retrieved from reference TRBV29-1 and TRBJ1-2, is SAVISQKPSRDICQRGTSLTIQCQVDSQVTMMFWYRQQPGQSLTLIATANQGSEATYESGFVIDKFPISRPNLTFSTLTVSNMSPEDSSIYLCSVIPSPIFNGYTFGSGTRLTVV.

The CDR3 is CSANLDRGASQGPWNTEAFF. CDR3 bases: TGCAGTGCGAATCTCGACAGGGGCGCATCGCAGGGGCCATGGAACACTGAAGCTTTCTTT. The chain uses TRBV20-1 and TRBJ1-1; 8 bases fit TRBD1. This CDR3 has 20 residues. V shed 6 bases, J shed 1 base, and the junction held 25 bases outside the gene matches. Germline lookup yields CDR1 DFQATT and CDR2 SNEGSKA (reference sequence).

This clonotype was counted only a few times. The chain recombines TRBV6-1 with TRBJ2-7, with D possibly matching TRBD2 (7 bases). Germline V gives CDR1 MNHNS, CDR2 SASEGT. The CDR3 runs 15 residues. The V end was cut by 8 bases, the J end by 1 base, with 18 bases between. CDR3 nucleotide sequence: TGTGCCAGCGAGAAGGGAGGGGGAGCGTCCTACGAGCAGTACTTC. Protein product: CASEKGGGASYEQYF.